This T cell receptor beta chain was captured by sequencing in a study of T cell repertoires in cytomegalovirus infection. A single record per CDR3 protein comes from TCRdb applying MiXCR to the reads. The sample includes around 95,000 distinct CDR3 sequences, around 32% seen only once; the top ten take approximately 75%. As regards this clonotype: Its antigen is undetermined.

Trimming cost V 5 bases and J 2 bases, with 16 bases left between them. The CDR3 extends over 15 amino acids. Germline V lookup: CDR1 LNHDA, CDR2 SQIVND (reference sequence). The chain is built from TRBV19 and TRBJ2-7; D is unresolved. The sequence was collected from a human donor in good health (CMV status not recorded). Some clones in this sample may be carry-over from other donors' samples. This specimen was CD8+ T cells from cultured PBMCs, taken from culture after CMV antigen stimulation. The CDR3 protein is CASSPLMGVPYEQYF. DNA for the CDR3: TGTGCCAGTAGTCCTCTGATGGGTGTCCCCTACGAGCAGTACTTC.